Each of the 8 T cell receptor beta chains below was sequenced from the same sample in a study of blood T cell repertoires in COVID-19. Produced via immunoSEQ multiplex PCR; TCRdb's table is partial and in-frame only. The sample includes about 71,000 clones, nearly 90% seen only once; the top ten take about 8.9%. The sequenced sample consisted of peripheral blood. These receptors all stem from a middle-aged man with active COVID-19.

The chain uses TRBV28 and TRBJ1-2; the D is unclear. Germline-derived CDR1 and CDR2 are MDHEN and SYDVKM. Trimming took off 6 bases at V and 0 bases at J, with 11 bases between the two ends. This CDR3 is built from 14 residues. The CDR3 DNA sequence: TGTGCCAGCAGAGAGGGCGGAGCTAACTATGGCTACACCTTC. Its protein product is CASREGGANYGYTF.

Worth noting for this clone: This sample also contains other DNA sequences that code for the same CDR3. This rearrangement joins TRBV18 to TRBJ2-2, with TRBD1 as a possible D gene (6 bases). The CDR3 sequence is 15 residues long. Trimming took 2 bases from V and 4 from J, leaving 11 bases between them. Germline V gene data show CDR1 as KGHSH and CDR2 as LQKENI. The CDR3 loop reads CASSPRQGSTGELFF. The CDR3 bases are TGTGCCAGCTCACCAAGGCAGGGGAGCACCGGGGAGCTGTTTTTT. Full variable domain (outside the CDR3, taken from reference TRBV18 and TRBJ2-2): NAGVMQNPRHLVRRRGQEARLRCSPMKGHSHVYWYRQLPEEGLKFMVYLQKENIIDESGMPKERFSAEFPKEGPSILRIQQVVRGDSAAYFCASSPRQGSTGELFFGEGSRLTVL.

This clone was recorded once. The CDR3 spells CATSIGQGGGSPLHF. The CDR3 DNA follows: TGTGCCACCAGCATCGGACAGGGTGGCGGGTCACCCCTCCACTTT. This chain joins TRBV15 and TRBJ1-6; 8 nucleotides line up with TRBD1. CDR1 and CDR2 (germline): LNHNV, YYDKDF (reference sequence). The V gene end was trimmed by 4 bases and the J gene end by 10 bases; junction bases not matched to a gene: 9. The CDR3 is 15 residues long.

This clone appeared a single time. The chain carries TRBV4-1 and TRBJ1-2; possibly TRBD1 for D (5 bases). The germline V gene encodes CDR1 MGHRA and CDR2 YSYEKL. The CDR3 runs to 18 residues. The V and J ends lost 3 bases and 4 bases respectively, with 24 bases between them. This CDR3 reads CASSQMTDLPRLGYGYTF. In DNA, the CDR3 is TGCGCCAGCAGCCAGATGACAGACTTACCCAGACTGGGCTATGGCTACACCTTC.

J is TRBJ1-4 and V is TRBV5-3; a possible D gene is TRBD1 (5 bases). TRBV5-3 has ORF status, its function being uncertain. V was trimmed by 6 bases and J by 4 bases, leaving 10 bases between them. There are 13 residues in the CDR3. CDR3 protein: CARTRRGNEKLFF. For the CDR3, the DNA is TGTGCCAGAACGAGAAGGGGTAATGAAAAACTGTTTTTT.

The chain joins TRBV4-2 to TRBJ2-2; the D gene is possibly TRBD2 (5 bases). This CDR3 region has 17 residues. Per germline, CDR1 LGHNA and CDR2 YNFKEQ. Trimming stripped 3 bases from V and 1 base from J, with 15 bases between. The CDR3 coding sequence is TGTGCCAGCAGCCACATTAGCACGGGGAAGAACACCGGGGAGCTGTTTTTT. Its protein product is CASSHISTGKNTGELFF.

The chain is built from TRBV18 and TRBJ1-6; possibly TRBD1 for D (5 bases). The V gene lost 9 bases and the J gene lost 5 bases, with 17 bases spanning the gap. Germline V lookup: CDR1 KGHSH, CDR2 LQKENI. The CDR3 length is 15 residues. The CDR3, as DNA: TGTGCCAGTCAGGGTGCGGTGACAAATAATTCACCCCTCCACTTT. It yields the protein CASQGAVTNNSPLHF.

J is TRBJ2-3 and V is TRBV13, with TRBD1 identical over 8 bases. The length of the CDR3 is 13 residues. CDR1 and CDR2 (germline): PRHDT, FYEKMQ (reference sequence). J was trimmed by 8 bases and V by 6 bases; bases with no gene match: 7. CDR3 region: CASRSRGPGTQYF. The CDR3 DNA sequence: TGTGCCAGCAGAAGCAGGGGGCCCGGTACGCAGTATTTT.